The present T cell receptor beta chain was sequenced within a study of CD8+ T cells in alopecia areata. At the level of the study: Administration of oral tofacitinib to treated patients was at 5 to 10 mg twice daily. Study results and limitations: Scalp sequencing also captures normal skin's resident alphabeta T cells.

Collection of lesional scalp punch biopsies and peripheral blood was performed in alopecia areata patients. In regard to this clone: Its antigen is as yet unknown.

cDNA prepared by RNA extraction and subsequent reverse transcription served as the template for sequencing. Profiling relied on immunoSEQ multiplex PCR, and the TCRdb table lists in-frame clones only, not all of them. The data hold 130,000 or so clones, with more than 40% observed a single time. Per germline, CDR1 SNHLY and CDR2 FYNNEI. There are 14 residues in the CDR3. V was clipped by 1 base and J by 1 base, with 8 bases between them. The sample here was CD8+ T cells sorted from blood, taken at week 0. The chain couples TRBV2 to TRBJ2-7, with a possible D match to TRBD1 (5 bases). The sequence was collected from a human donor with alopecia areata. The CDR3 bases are TGTGCCAGCAGTGAAGAGACAGATTCCTACGAGCAGTACTTC. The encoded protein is CASSEETDSYEQYF. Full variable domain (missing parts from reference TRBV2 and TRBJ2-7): EPEVTQTPSHQVTQMGQEVILRCVPISNHLYFYWYRQILGQKVEFLVSFYNNEISEKSEIFDDQFSVERPDGSNFTLKIRSTKLEDSAMYFCASSEETDSYEQYFGPGTRLTVT.